This T cell receptor beta chain came from a study of PD-1 blockade in classical Hodgkin lymphoma. Generated by immunoSEQ multiplex PCR, the TCRdb table keeps only in-frame clones and is missing some. Of 29,000 or so clones in the sample, around 68% were seen once. The study, taken as a whole, reports: As was reported, newly diagnosed patients showed lower baseline TCR diversity than healthy donors did. TCR diversity rose significantly by C4D1 in CD4+ but not CD8+ cells.

About this clone itself: Its antigen is still unknown.

No patient escaped relapse after autologous stem cell transplantation, and brentuximab vedotin exposure varied. Sequences were derived from peripheral blood mononuclear cells (PBMCs), sampled before the second cycle of nivolumab. The source is a human donor with classical Hodgkin lymphoma.

CDR3 nucleotides: TGTGCCAGCAGCTTAGTACGAACTAACACAGATACGCAGTATTTT. This codes for CASSLVRTNTDTQYF. The rearrangement links TRBV7-9 to TRBJ2-3, with no clear D. This CDR3 region has 15 residues. Germline assignment: CDR1 SEHNR and CDR2 FQNEAQ (reference sequence). The V and J ends lost 1 base and 2 bases respectively, with 10 bases between them.